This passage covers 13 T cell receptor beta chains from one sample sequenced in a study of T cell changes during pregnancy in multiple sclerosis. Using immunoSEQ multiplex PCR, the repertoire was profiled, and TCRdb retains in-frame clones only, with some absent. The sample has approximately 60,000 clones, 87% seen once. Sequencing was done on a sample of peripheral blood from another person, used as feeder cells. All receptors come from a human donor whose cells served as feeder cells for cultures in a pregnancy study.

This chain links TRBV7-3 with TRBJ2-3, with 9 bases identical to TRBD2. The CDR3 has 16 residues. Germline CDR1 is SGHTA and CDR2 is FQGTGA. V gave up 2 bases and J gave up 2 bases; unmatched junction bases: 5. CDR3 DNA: TGTGCCAGCAGCTTAGGAGCGGGAGGCAACACAGATACGCAGTATTTT. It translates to CASSLGAGGNTDTQYF.

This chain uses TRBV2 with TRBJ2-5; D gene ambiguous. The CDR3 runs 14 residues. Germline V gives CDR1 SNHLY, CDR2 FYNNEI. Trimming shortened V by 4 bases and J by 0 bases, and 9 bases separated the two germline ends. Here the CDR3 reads CASSVLTDQETQYF. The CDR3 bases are TGTGCCAGCAGTGTATTAACAGACCAAGAGACCCAGTACTTC.

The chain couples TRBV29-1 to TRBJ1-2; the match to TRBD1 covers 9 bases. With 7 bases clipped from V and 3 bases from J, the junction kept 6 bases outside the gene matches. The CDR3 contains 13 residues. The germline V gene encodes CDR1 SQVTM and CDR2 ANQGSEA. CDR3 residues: CSADDRGYYGYTF. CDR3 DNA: TGCAGCGCCGACGACAGGGGGTACTATGGCTACACCTTC.

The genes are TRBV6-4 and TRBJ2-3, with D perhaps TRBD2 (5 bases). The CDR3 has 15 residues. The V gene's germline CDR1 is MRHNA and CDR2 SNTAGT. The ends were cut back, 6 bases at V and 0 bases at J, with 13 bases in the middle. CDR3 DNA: TGTGCCAGCAGCCCGGGGAACTCTAGCACAGATACGCAGTATTTT. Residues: CASSPGNSSTDTQYF.

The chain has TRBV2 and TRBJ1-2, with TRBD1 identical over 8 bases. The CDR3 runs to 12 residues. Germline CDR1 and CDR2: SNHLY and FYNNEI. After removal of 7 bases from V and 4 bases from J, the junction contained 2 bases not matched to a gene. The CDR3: CASTGQGYGYTF. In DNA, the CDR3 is TGTGCCAGCACCGGACAGGGCTATGGCTACACCTTC.

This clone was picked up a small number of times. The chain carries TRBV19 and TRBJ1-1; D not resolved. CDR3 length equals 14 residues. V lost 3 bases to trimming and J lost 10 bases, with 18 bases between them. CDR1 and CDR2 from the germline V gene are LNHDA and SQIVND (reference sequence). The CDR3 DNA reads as TGTGCCAGTAGTATGGGTTCAGGCTCCTTTCGAGCTTTCTTT. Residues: CASSMGSGSFRAFF.

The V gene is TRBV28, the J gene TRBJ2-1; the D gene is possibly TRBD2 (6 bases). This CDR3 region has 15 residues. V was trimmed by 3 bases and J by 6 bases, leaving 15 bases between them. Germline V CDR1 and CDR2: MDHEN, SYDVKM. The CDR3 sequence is CASSFGGLVGNEQFF. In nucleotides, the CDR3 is TGTGCCAGCAGTTTTGGGGGGTTGGTAGGCAATGAGCAGTTCTTC.

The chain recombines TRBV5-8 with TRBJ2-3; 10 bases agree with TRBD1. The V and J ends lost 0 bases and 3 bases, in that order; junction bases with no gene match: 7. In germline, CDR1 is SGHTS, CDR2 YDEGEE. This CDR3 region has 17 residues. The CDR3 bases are TGTGCCAGCAGCTTGGAAACCGGGACAGGGGCTACAGATACGCAGTATTTT. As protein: CASSLETGTGATDTQYF.

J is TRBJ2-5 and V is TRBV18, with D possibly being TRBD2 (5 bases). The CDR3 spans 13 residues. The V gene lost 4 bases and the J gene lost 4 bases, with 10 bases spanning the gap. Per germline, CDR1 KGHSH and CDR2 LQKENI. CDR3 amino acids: CASSLDGGETQYF. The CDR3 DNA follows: TGTGCCAGCTCACTAGACGGAGGAGAGACCCAGTACTTC.

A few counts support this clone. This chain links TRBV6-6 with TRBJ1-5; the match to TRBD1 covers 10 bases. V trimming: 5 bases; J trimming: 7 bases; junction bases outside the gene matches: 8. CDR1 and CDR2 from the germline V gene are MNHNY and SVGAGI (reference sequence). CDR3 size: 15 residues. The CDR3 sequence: CASSGQGVGAQPQHF. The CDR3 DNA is TGTGCCAGCAGTGGACAGGGGGTGGGAGCACAGCCCCAGCATTTT.

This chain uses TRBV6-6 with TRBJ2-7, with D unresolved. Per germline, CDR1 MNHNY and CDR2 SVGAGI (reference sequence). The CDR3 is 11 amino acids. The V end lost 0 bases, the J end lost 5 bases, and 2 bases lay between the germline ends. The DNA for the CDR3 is TGTGCCAGCAGTTACTCGGACGAGCAGTACTTC. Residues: CASSYSDEQYF.

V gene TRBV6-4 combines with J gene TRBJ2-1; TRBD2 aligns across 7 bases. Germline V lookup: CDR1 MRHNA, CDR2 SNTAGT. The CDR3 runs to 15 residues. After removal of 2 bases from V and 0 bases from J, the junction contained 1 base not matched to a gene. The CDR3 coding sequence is TGTGCCAGCAGTGACAGCGGGGACTCCTACAATGAGCAGTTCTTC. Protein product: CASSDSGDSYNEQFF.

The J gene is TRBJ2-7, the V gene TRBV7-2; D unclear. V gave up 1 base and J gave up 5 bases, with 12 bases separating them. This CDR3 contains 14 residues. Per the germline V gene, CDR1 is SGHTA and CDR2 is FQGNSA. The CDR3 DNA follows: TGTGCCAGCAGCTTAGTGGCTGCCATCCACGAGCAGTACTTC. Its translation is CASSLVAAIHEQYF. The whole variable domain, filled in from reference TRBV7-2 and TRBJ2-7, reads GAGVSQSPSNKVTEKGKDVELRCDPISGHTALYWYRQSLGQGLEFLIYFQGNSAPDKSGLPSDRFSAERTGGSVSTLTIQRTQQEDSAVYLCASSLVAAIHEQYFGPGTRLTVT.